This T cell receptor beta chain was recovered during a study of cytomegalovirus exposure and HLA in healthy donors. Germline values: CDR1 SEHNR, CDR2 FQNEAQ (reference sequence). V was clipped by 2 bases and J by 7 bases, with 8 bases between them. The CDR3 runs to 12 residues. PCR primers comprised 60 Vbeta and 13 Jbeta primers. Profiled with immunoSEQ multiplex PCR; TCRdb holds only in-frame clones, not every one. The sample lists more than 95,000 clones, 83% seen once, with about 3.7% in the top ten. The V gene is TRBV7-9, the J gene TRBJ1-1, with no clear D. Sequenced input: PBMCs. The origin of this receptor is a woman aged 40 to 50 in good health and CMV-seropositive. The CDR3 DNA reads TGTGCCAGCAGCTTAAGGCAGGATGAAGCTTTCTTT. Its translation is CASSLRQDEAFF.